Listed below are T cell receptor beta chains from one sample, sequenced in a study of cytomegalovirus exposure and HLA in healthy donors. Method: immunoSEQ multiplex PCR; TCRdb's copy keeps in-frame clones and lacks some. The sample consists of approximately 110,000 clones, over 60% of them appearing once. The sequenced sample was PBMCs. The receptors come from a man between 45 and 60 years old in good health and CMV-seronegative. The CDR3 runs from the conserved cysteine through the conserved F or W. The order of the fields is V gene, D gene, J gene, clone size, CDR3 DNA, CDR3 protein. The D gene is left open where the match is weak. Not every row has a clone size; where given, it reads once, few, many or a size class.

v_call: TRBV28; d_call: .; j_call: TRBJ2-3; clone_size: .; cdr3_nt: TGTGCCACGCGATGGACAGCTACAGATACGCAGTATTTT; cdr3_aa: CATRWTATDTQYF
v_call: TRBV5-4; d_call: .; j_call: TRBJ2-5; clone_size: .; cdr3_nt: TGTGCCAGCAGCTCCGGACAGCAAGAGACCCAGTACTTC; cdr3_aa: CASSSGQQETQYF
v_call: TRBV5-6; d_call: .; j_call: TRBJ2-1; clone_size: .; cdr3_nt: TGTGCCAGCAGCTTGGCCGTGACAGGTTCCTACAATGAGCAGTTCTTC; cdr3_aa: CASSLAVTGSYNEQFF
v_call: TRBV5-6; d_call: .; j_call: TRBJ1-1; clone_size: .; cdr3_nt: TGTGCCAGCAGCGCTCGGGGGGATATGAACACTGAAGCTTTCTTT; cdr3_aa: CASSARGDMNTEAFF
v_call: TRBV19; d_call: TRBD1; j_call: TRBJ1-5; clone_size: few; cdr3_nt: TGTGCCAGTAGTATTCGGACAGGTGGGAGCAATCAGCCCCAGCATTTT; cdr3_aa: CASSIRTGGSNQPQHF
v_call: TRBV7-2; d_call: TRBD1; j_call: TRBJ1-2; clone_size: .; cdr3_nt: TGTGCCAGCAGCTTATCCGGGACAGACTATGGCTACACCTTC; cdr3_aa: CASSLSGTDYGYTF
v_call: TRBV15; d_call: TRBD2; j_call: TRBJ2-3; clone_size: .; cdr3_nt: TGTGCCACCAGCAGATATAGCGGGCGAAGCACAGATACGCAGTATTTT; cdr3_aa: CATSRYSGRSTDTQYF
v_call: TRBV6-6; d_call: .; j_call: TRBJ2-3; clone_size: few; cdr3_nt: TGTGCCAGCACGGCGGCAGCTCCAGATACGCAGTATTTT; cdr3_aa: CASTAAAPDTQYF
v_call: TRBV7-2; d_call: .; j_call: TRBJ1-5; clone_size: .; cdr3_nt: TGTGCCAGCAGCTTTTGGGCAGGGCACAATCAGCCCCAGCATTTT; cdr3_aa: CASSFWAGHNQPQHF
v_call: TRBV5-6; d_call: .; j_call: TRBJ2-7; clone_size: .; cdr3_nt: TGTGCCAGCAGCGTATATAGGGGCTCCTACGAGCAGTACTTC; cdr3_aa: CASSVYRGSYEQYF
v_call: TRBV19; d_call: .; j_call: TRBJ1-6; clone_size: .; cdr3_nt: TGTGCCAGTAGTGTCCGGGTCGGTAATTCACCCCTCCACTTT; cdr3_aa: CASSVRVGNSPLHF
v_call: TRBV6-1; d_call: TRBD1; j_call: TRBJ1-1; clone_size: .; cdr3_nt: TGTGCCAGCAGTGACGGGACAGGGTTTTCTGAAGCTTTCTTT; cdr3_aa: CASSDGTGFSEAFF
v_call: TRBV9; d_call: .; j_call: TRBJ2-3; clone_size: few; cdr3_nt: TGTGCCAGCAGTGCAGAAGGCACAGATACGCAGTATTTT; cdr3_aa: CASSAEGTDTQYF
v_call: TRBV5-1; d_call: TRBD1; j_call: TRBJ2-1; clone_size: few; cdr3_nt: TGCGCCAGCAGGGGGGACAGCTCCTACAATGAGCAGTTCTTC; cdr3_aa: CASRGDSSYNEQFF
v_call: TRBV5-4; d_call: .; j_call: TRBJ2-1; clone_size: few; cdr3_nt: TGTGCCAGCAGCTTGGGAATCCCCCCAGGGATCACGAACAATGAGCAGTTCTTC; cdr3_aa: CASSLGIPPGITNNEQFF
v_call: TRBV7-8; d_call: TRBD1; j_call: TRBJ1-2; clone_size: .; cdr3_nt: TGTGCCAGCAGCCTTGGGACAGGGACGGAAGGCTACACCTTC; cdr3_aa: CASSLGTGTEGYTF
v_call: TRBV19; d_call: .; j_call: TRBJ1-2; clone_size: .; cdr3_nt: TGTGCCAGTAGTATAGGGCGAGGGCTAAATTATGGCTACACCTTC; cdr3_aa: CASSIGRGLNYGYTF
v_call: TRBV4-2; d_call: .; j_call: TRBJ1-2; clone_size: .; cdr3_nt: TGTGCCAGCAGCCAAGATCGGGGGGTCTTGGACTATGGCTACACCTTC; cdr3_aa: CASSQDRGVLDYGYTF
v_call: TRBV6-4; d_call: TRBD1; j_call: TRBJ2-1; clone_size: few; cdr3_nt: TGTGCCAGCAGCGCCGGGACAGAAGACAATGAGCAGTTCTTC; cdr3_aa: CASSAGTEDNEQFF
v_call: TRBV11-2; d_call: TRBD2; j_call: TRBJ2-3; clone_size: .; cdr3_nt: TGTGCCAGCAGCTTTCCAGCGGGGGGGCTAAGAGGGAGTGGTACGCAGTATTTT; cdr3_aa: CASSFPAGGLRGSGTQYF
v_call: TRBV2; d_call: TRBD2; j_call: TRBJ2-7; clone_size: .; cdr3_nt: TGTGCCAGCAGGGGGACTAGCGGGGGGCCGAGCTCCTACGAGCAGTACTTC; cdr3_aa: CASRGTSGGPSSYEQYF
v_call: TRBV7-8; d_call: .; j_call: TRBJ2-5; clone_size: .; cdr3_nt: TGTGCCAGCAGCCCCCCCCGCTGGTGGGCGATTGAAAAAGAGACCCAGTACTTC; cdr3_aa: CASSPPRWWAIEKETQYF
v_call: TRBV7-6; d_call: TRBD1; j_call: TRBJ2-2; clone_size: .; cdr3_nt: TGTGCCAGCAGGCCGCCCTTGGACAGGGGCACCGGGGAGCTGTTTTTT; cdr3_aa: CASRPPLDRGTGELFF
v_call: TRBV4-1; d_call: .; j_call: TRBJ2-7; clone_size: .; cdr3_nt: TGCGCCAGCAGCACAGACCCGGCAGGGGGGTACGAGCAGTACTTC; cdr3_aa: CASSTDPAGGYEQYF
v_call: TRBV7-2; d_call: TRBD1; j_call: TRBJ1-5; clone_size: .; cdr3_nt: TGTGCCAGCAGCCGGGACCGGGACAGAAGTAGCAATCAGCCCCAGCATTTT; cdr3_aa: CASSRDRDRSSNQPQHF
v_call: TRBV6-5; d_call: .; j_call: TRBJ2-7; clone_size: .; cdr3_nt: TGTGCCAGCAGCCAGGGGGGACTCCCACACTTC; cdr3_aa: CASSQGGLPHF
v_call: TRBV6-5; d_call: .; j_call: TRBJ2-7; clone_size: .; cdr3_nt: TGTGCCAGCAGCCCCGTGGCAGGTACCTACGAGCAGTACTTC; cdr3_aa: CASSPVAGTYEQYF
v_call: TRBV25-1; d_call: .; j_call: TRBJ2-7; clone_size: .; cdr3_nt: TGTGCCAGCAGTTTTGGGGGGACCGCCTACGAGCAGTACTTC; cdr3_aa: CASSFGGTAYEQYF
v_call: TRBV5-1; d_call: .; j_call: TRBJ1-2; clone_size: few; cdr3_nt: TGCGCCAGCAGCTTGTCAGGGGATGGCTACACCTTC; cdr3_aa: CASSLSGDGYTF
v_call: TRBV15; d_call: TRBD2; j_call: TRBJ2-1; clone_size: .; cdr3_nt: TGTGCCACCAGCAGGGGCCTTTCTAGCGGGGGGTCATACAATGAGCAGTTCTTC; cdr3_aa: CATSRGLSSGGSYNEQFF
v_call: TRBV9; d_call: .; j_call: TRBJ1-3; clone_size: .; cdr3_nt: TGTGCCAGCAGTCCTGGGCTCCGCGGGACTTCTGGAAACACCATATATTTT; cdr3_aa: CASSPGLRGTSGNTIYF
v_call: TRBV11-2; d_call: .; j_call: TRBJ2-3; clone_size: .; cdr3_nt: TGTGCCAGCAGCTTAAGTGCGAGCACAGATACGCAGTATTTT; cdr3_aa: CASSLSASTDTQYF
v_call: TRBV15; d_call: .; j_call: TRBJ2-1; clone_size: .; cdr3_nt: TGTGCCACCAGCAGTCCTCAGGGAGGAGAGCAGTTCTTC; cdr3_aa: CATSSPQGGEQFF
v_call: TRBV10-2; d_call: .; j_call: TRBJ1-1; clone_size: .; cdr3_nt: TGCGCCAGCAGTGATGGCTTGAACACTGAAGCTTTCTTT; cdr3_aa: CASSDGLNTEAFF
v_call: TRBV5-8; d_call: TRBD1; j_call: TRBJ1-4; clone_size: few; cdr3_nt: TGTGCCAGCAGACCGGGGGGGACAGGGTTTGAAAAACTGTTTTTT; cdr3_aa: CASRPGGTGFEKLFF
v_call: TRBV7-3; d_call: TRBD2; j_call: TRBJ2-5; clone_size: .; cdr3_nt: TGTGCCAGCAGCCCCTCCACGCCGGCTAGCGGGGGGCAAGAGACCCAGTACTTC; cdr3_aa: CASSPSTPASGGQETQYF
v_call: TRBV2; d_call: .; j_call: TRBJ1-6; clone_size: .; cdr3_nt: TGTGCCAGCAGTCGGGAGAACAACAATTCACCCCTCCACTTT; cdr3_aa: CASSRENNNSPLHF
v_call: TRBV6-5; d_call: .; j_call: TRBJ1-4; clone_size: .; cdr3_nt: TGTGCCAGCACCAAAACAGGGTTCACTAATGAAAAACTGTTTTTT; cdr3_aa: CASTKTGFTNEKLFF
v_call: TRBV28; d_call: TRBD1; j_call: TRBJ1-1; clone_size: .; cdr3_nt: TGTGCCAGCAGTCCGTGGACAGGGGGCTACACTGAAGCTTTCTTT; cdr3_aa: CASSPWTGGYTEAFF
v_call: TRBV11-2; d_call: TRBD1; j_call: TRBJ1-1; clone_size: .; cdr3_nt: TGTGCCAGCAGCCCCAGAGACAGGGGTGGGACTGAAGCTTTCTTT; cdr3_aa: CASSPRDRGGTEAFF
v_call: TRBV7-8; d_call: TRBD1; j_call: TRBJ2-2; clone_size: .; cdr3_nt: TGTGCCAGCGGCCGGACGGGACAGGGCTTTCCCACCGGGGAGCTGTTTTTT; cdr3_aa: CASGRTGQGFPTGELFF